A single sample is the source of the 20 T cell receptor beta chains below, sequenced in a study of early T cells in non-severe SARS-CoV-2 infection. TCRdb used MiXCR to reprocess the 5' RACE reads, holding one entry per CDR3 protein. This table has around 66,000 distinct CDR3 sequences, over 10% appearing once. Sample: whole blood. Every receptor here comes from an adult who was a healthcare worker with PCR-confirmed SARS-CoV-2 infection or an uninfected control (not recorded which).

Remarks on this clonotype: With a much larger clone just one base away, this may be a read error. The CDR3 spells CSSSPLGNTQYF. The CDR3 coding sequence is TGTTCCAGCAGCCCACTAGGTAATACGCAGTATTTT. This chain links TRBV6-2 or TRBV6-3 with TRBJ2-3; tentative D call: TRBD2 (5 bases). CDR3 length equals 12 residues. Germline loops: CDR1 MNHEY, CDR2 SVGEGT.

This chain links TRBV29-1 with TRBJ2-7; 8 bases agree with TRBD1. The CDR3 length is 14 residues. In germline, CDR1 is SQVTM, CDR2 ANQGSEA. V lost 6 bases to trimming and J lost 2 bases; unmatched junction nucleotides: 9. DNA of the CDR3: TGCAGCGTCTGGGACAGGACCAAACCCTACGAGCAGTACTTC. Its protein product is CSVWDRTKPYEQYF.

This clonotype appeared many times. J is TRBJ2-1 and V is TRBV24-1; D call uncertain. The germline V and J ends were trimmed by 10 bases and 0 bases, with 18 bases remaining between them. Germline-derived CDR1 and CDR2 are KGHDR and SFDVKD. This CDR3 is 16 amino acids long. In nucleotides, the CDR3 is TGTGCCACTCTAATATTCGGGCAGCACTCCTACAATGAGCAGTTCTTC. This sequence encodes CATLIFGQHSYNEQFF.

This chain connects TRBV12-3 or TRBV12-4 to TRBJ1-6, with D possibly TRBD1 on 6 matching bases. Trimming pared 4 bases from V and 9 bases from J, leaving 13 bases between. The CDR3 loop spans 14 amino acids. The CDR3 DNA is TGTGCCAGCAGTTCGGACAGCCGAAGTTCACCCCTCCACTTT. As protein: CASSSDSRSSPLHF.

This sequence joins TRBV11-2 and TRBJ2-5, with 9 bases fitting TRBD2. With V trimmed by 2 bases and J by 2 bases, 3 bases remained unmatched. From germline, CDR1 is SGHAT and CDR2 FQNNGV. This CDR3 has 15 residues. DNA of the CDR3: TGTGCCAGCAGCTTATGGACTAGCGTACAAGAGACCCAGTACTTC. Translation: CASSLWTSVQETQYF.

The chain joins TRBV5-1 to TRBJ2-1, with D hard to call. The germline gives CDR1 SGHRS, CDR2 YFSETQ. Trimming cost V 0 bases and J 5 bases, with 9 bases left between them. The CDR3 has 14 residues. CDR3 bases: TGCGCCAGCAGCTTGGCTGGACCCCACAATGAGCAGTTCTTC. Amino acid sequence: CASSLAGPHNEQFF.

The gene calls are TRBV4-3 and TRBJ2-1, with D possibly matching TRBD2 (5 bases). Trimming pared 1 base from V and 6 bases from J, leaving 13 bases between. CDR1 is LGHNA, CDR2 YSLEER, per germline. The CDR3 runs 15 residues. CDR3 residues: CASSQAVGDINEQFF. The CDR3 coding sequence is TGCGCCAGCAGCCAAGCTGTGGGAGATATCAATGAGCAGTTCTTC.

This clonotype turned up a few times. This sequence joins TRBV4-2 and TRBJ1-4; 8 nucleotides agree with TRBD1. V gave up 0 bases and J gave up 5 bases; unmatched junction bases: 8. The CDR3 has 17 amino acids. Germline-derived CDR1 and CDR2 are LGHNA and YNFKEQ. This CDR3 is CASSQDPPRTGNEKLFF. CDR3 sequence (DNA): TGTGCCAGCAGCCAAGATCCCCCTCGGACAGGGAATGAAAAACTGTTTTTT.

In nucleotides, the CDR3 is TGTGCCAGCAGTATAAGGCAGTACAATGAAAAACTGTTTTTT. It translates to CASSIRQYNEKLFF. The rearrangement links TRBV12-3 or TRBV12-4 to TRBJ1-4, with D uncertain. The CDR3 has 14 residues. V was trimmed by 5 bases and J by 5 bases, leaving 12 bases between them.

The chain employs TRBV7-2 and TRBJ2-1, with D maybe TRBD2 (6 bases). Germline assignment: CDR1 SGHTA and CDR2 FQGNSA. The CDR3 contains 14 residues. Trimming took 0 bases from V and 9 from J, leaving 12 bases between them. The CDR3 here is CASSLAGAGREQFF. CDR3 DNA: TGTGCCAGCAGCTTAGCGGGAGCGGGCCGTGAGCAGTTCTTC. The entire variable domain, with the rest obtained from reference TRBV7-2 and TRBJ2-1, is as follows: GAGVSQSPSNKVTEKGKDVELRCDPISGHTALYWYRQSLGQGLEFLIYFQGNSAPDKSGLPSDRFSAERTGGSVSTLTIQRTQQEDSAVYLCASSLAGAGREQFFGPGTRLTVL.

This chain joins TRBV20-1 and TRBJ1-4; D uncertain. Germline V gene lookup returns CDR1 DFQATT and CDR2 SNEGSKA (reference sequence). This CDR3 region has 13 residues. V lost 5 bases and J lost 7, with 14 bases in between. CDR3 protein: CSARNPSGEKLFF. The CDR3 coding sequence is TGCAGTGCTCGGAACCCAAGCGGTGAAAAACTGTTTTTT.

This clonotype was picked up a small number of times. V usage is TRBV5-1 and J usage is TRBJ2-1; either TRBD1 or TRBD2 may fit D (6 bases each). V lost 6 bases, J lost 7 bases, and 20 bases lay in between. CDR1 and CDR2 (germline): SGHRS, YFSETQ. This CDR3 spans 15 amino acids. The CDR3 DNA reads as TGCGCCAGCATCCCCGGCGGGCGAGGGGGGAATGAGCAGTTCTTC. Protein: CASIPGGRGGNEQFF. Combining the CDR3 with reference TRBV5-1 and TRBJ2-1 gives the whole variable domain KAGVTQTPRYLIKTRGQQVTLSCSPISGHRSVSWYQQTPGQGLQFLFEYFSETQRNKGNFPGRFSGRQFSNSRSEMNVSTLELGDSALYLCASIPGGRGGNEQFFGPGTRLTVL.

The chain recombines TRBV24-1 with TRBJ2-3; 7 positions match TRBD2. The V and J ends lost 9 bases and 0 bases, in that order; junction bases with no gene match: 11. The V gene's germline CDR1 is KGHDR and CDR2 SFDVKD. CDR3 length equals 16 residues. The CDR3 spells CATARGAGSSTDTQYF. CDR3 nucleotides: TGTGCCACCGCCCGGGGAGCGGGGAGTAGCACAGATACGCAGTATTTT.

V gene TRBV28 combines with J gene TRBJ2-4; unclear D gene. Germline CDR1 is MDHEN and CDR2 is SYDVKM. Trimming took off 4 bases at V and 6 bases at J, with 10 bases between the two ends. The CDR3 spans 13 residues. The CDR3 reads CASSSPGVNIQYF. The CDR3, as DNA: TGTGCCAGCAGTTCCCCAGGCGTAAACATTCAGTACTTC.

The CDR3 DNA reads as TGTGCCAGCAGCCGACCGGGACAGGGGGATTCACCCCTCCACTTT. It specifies CASSRPGQGDSPLHF. The chain employs TRBV6-2 or TRBV6-3 and TRBJ1-6; TRBD1 matches 11 bases. CDR3 length equals 15 residues. V was pared by 6 bases and J by 8 bases, with 6 bases of the junction left unmatched. In germline, CDR1 is MNHEY, CDR2 SVGEGT.

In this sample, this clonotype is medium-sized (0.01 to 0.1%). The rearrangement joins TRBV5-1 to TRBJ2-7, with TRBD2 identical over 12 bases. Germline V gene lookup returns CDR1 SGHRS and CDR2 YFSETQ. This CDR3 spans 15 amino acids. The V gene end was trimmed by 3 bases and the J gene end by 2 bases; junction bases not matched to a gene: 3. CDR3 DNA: TGCGCCAGCAGCTCCCGGACTAGCGGGACCTACGAGCAGTACTTC. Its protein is CASSSRTSGTYEQYF. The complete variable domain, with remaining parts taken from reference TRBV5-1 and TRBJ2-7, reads KAGVTQTPRYLIKTRGQQVTLSCSPISGHRSVSWYQQTPGQGLQFLFEYFSETQRNKGNFPGRFSGRQFSNSRSEMNVSTLELGDSALYLCASSSRTSGTYEQYFGPGTRLTVT.

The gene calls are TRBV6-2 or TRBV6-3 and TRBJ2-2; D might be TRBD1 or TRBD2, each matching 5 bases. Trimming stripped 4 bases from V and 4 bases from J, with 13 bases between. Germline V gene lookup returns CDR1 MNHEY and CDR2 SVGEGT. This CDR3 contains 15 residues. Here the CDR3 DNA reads TGTGCCAGCAGTTGGGACGCCCGCGCCACCGGGGAGCTGTTTTTT. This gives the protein CASSWDARATGELFF.

The CDR3 region has the DNA TGTGCCAGCAGCTTGCAGGAGTTAGGAACCGGGGAGCTGTTTTTT. This sequence encodes CASSLQELGTGELFF. This chain joins TRBV5-4 and TRBJ2-2; no firm D call. From germline, CDR1 is SGHNT and CDR2 YYREEE (reference sequence). V lost 1 base and J 5 bases, leaving 12 bases between the germline ends. CDR3 length: 15 residues.

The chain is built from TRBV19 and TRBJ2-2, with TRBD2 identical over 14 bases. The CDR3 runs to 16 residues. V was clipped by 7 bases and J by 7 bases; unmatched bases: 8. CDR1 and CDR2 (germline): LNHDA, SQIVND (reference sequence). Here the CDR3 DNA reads TGTGCCAGTACTTTAGGGACTAGCGGGAGACTCGGGGAGCTGTTTTTT. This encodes CASTLGTSGRLGELFF. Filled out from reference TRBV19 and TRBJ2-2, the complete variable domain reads DGGITQSPKYLFRKEGQNVTLSCEQNLNHDAMYWYRQDPGQGLRLIYYSQIVNDFQKGDIAEGYSVSREKKESFPLTVTSAQKNPTAFYLCASTLGTSGRLGELFFGEGSRLTVL.

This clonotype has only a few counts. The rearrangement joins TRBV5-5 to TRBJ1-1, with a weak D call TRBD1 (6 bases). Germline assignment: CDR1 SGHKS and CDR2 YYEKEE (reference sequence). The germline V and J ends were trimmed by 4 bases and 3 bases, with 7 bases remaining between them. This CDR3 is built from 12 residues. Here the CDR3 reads CASSHRDTEAFF. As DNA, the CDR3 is TGTGCCAGCAGCCACAGGGACACTGAAGCTTTCTTT.